A selection of T cell receptor beta chains follows, all from one sample in a study of blood T cell repertoires in COVID-19. Sequencing used immunoSEQ multiplex PCR; TCRdb keeps in-frame clones, though not all of them. Of 200,000 to 250,000 clones in the sample, approximately 83% are singletons; the top ten hold around 6.8%. The sample consisted of peripheral blood. These receptors all come from a woman aged 50 to 65 with acute or convalescent COVID-19. Both conserved end residues are trimmed from each CDR3. D genes are given only for firm matches.

D gene	J gene	V gene	CDR3 protein
TRBD1	TRBJ1-6	TRBV19	ASSIRDRGSPLH
TRBD2	TRBJ2-3	TRBV5-4	ASSLSGGEADTQY
TRBD1	TRBJ2-2	TRBV5-1	ASSSTGAGELF
-	TRBJ1-1	TRBV13	ASSFVRQNTEAF
TRBD1	TRBJ1-2	TRBV2	ASGAGTGGGYT
-	TRBJ1-2	TRBV4-3	ASSPSGVPNYGYT
TRBD1	TRBJ1-2	TRBV18	ASSPTGTGRSNYGYT
-	TRBJ1-5	TRBV6-5	ASEVQGDQPQH
-	TRBJ2-7	TRBV5-4	ASSSDTGGNYEQY
-	TRBJ1-5	TRBV18	ASSPSGELQPQH
-	TRBJ2-7	TRBV19	ASSMYAGRYEQY
-	TRBJ1-2	TRBV7-9	ASSLVEGYGYT
TRBD1	TRBJ2-2	TRBV9	ASSETGSSTGELF
TRBD2	TRBJ2-3	TRBV19	ASSGGLVTDTQY
-	TRBJ1-5	TRBV6-5	ASSNEDGRQPQH
-	TRBJ2-1	TRBV18	ASSQRLGDEQF
-	TRBJ2-7	TRBV6-2/TRBV6-3	ASSYSGGVGIHEQY
TRBD1	TRBJ1-2	TRBV11-2	ASSLVQGAYGYT
TRBD1	TRBJ2-7	TRBV19	ASSRGQDLYEQY
TRBD2	TRBJ2-1	TRBV19	ASSIVAGAHNEQF
-	TRBJ1-3	TRBV9	ASSVEEGLGNTIY
TRBD2	TRBJ2-7	TRBV28	ASRGGLGSSQY
-	TRBJ2-7	TRBV6-2/TRBV6-3	ASSYAQGSSYEQY
-	TRBJ2-3	TRBV5-1	ASGPGEHTDTQY
-	TRBJ1-1	TRBV12-3/TRBV12-4	ASRPQGSTEAF
-	TRBJ2-2	TRBV14	ASSPLTGTGELF
-	TRBJ1-2	TRBV28	ASSFGSGTGYT
-	TRBJ1-1	TRBV27	ASSLGAGWGTEAF
-	TRBJ1-6	TRBV7-6	ASSLAAGLSPLH
-	TRBJ1-4	TRBV6-6	ASSPTLQGGYEKLF
TRBD1	TRBJ2-3	TRBV9	ASSAYRGTTDTQY
-	TRBJ2-2	TRBV7-8	ASSSGLSRDTGELF
TRBD2	TRBJ2-2	TRBV24-1	ATSDSYGLAGGRTGELF
TRBD1	TRBJ2-7	TRBV6-5	ASSLRQGSYEQY
-	TRBJ1-1	TRBV3-1/TRBV3-2	ASSQAGVGTEAF
-	TRBJ2-1	TRBV2	ASSDSAGNEQF
TRBD1	TRBJ1-1	TRBV7-2	ASSFPGQGAKTEAF
-	TRBJ1-3	TRBV11-2	ASSFGVSGNTIY
-	TRBJ2-6	TRBV28	ASSLQGSNWANVLT
-	TRBJ1-2	TRBV5-5	ASSSTTGMWSGYT
-	TRBJ2-1	TRBV6-2/TRBV6-3	ASSLRQSPYYNEQF
-	TRBJ2-2	TRBV7-9	ASSPGAGGELF
-	TRBJ2-1	TRBV6-4	ASSAQGGEWNEQF
TRBD1	TRBJ1-1	TRBV4-2	ASSQGTGPDLAF
TRBD2	TRBJ2-1	TRBV7-2	ASSLGASGYRSSYNEQF
-	TRBJ2-7	TRBV6-5	ASSITYEQY